A selection of T cell receptor beta chains follows, all from one sample in a study of cytomegalovirus exposure and HLA in healthy donors. The protocol was immunoSEQ multiplex PCR, while the TCRdb copy is restricted to in-frame clones and leaves out a portion. Of 150,000 to 200,000 clones in the sample, 78% were seen once. The sequenced material came from PBMCs. Source of these receptors: a woman aged 25 to 45 in good health and CMV-seropositive. The CDR3 runs from the conserved cysteine through the conserved F or W. The order of the fields is V gene, CDR3 protein.

V gene: TRBV6-5
CDR3 protein: CASSSGLAAHYEQYF

V gene: TRBV6-5
CDR3 protein: CASSYAPVYGYTF

V gene: TRBV9
CDR3 protein: CASSAGGGSNQPQHF

V gene: TRBV9
CDR3 protein: CASSVVGQAGYGYTF

V gene: TRBV5-6
CDR3 protein: CASSFRRGYTEAFF

V gene: TRBV6-6
CDR3 protein: CASSIQGENSPLHF

V gene: TRBV5-1
CDR3 protein: CASSGGQGRYNEQFF

V gene: TRBV28
CDR3 protein: CASTPADRNTGELFF

V gene: TRBV4-2
CDR3 protein: CASSQVSDSGYEQYF

V gene: TRBV19
CDR3 protein: CASRGEANEKLFF

V gene: TRBV9
CDR3 protein: CASSVVASGGAETQYF

V gene: TRBV20-1
CDR3 protein: CSARRGETQYF

V gene: TRBV20-1
CDR3 protein: CSARRETQYF

V gene: TRBV7-9
CDR3 protein: CASSLQDSEAFF

V gene: TRBV5-4
CDR3 protein: CASSPLMGRQETQYF

V gene: TRBV28
CDR3 protein: CASSFDRGVNTEAFF